These T cell receptor beta chains were read from a single sample in a study of tumor-infiltrating lymphocytes in glioblastoma multiforme. TCRdb recomputed calls from the multiplex PCR reads with MiXCR, one row per CDR3 protein. The profile covers about 9,200 distinct CDR3 sequences, with 60% to 70% appearing a single time and 25% to 30% taken by the ten largest. Input material: brain tumor tissue. Source of these receptors: a male donor with glioblastoma. Each CDR3 is given with its conserved first and last residue. The order of the fields is J gene, V gene, clone size, D gene, CDR3 protein, CDR3 DNA. A D gene is named only where the DNA matches it firmly. Clone size, where shown, is once, few, many, or a class for clones that have expanded.

>TRBJ1-5|TRBV4-1|NA|TRBD1
CASSQDPGQGGQPKHF
TGCGCCAGCAGCCAAGACCCGGGACAGGGGGGTCAACCCAAGCATTTT
>TRBJ1-1|TRBV6-6|NA|NA
CASNYLAEDEAFF
TGTGCCAGCAATTACTTGGCGGAGGATGAAGCTTTCTTT
>TRBJ1-1|TRBV4-1|NA|NA
CASSQVANTEAFF
TGCGCCAGCAGCCAAGTTGCGAACACTGAAGCTTTCTTT
>TRBJ2-1|TRBV6-6|NA|TRBD2
CASSPGLAGNNEQFF
TGTGCCAGCAGCCCTGGACTAGCGGGGAACAATGAGCAGTTCTTC
>TRBJ2-4|TRBV20-1|NA|TRBD1
CSARDPDREIRKAKSIQYF
TGCAGTGCTAGAGATCCGGACAGGGAGATTCGGAAAGCCAAAAGCATTCAGTACTTC
>TRBJ2-2|TRBV11-3|NA|NA
CASSSSGDPGELLF
TGTGCGAGCAGCTCGAGTGGGGACCCCGGGGAGCTGCTTTTT
>TRBJ2-3|TRBV6-6|NA|TRBD2
CASSCSIPLAGDMQYF
TGTGCCAGCAGTTGCTCGATCCCCCTAGCGGGGGATATGCAGTATTTT
>TRBJ2-3|TRBV28|NA|NA
CASSPPEGVSDTQYF
TGTGCCAGCAGTCCCCCGGAGGGGGTCTCAGATACGCAGTATTTT
>TRBJ2-1|TRBV4-1|large|TRBD2
CASSHPSAGAHNEQFF
TGCGCCAGCAGCCACCCCTCGGCGGGAGCCCACAATGAGCAGTTCTTC
>TRBJ2-1|TRBV11-2|NA|NA
CASALAVGGPSRNEQFF
TGTGCCAGCGCCTTAGCAGTAGGGGGGCCTTCGCGCAATGAGCAGTTCTTC
>TRBJ2-5|TRBV6-1|NA|NA
CASSKTPHRQETQYF
TGCGCGAGCAGTAAAACCCCCCATCGTCAAGAGACCCAGTACTTC
>TRBJ2-7|TRBV29-1|NA|NA
CSVGPGNREQYF
TGCAGCGTTGGGCCAGGGAATCGGGAGCAGTACTTC
>TRBJ1-5|TRBV7-2|few|NA
CASSWDRTDSNQPQHF
TGTGCCAGCAGCTGGGATCGGACGGATAGCAATCAGCCCCAGCATTTT
>TRBJ1-1|TRBV4-1|few|NA
CASSQDTSPAWPNTEAFF
TGCGCCAGCAGCCAAGATACCTCCCCTGCCTGGCCAAACACTGAAGCTTTCTTT
>TRBJ2-7|TRBV20-1|medium-sized|NA
CSASGHSTSYEQYF
TGCAGTGCTAGCGGACACTCAACCTCCTACGAGCAGTACTTC
>TRBJ2-6|TRBV6-1|NA|TRBD1
CASSGTSRGSGQRPDF
TGTGCCAGCAGTGGAACCTCCAGGGGGTCTGGCCAACGTCCTGACTTC
>TRBJ2-7|TRBV6-1|NA|NA
CAGRGDESAYEQYF
TGTGCCGGCAGGGGGGACGAAAGCGCCTACGAGCAGTACTTC
>TRBJ2-7|TRBV29-1|NA|NA
CSVQISESYEQYF
TGCAGCGTCCAGATTAGCGAATCCTACGAGCAGTACTTC
>TRBJ1-2|TRBV20-1|once|NA
CSAHFREYYGYTF
TGCAGTGCTCACTTTCGGGAGTACTATGGCTACACCTTT
>TRBJ2-2|TRBV7-8|NA|TRBD1
CASSVDRGAGELFF
TGTGCCAGCAGCGTCGACAGGGGGGCCGGGGAGCTGTTTTTT
>TRBJ1-3|TRBV19|few|NA
CASRRDRSSGNTIYF
TGTGCCAGTAGGCGGGACCGCAGCTCTGGAAACACCATATATTTT
>TRBJ2-2|TRBV10-3|NA|TRBD1
CAISEVGQGDGELFF
TGTGCCATCAGTGAGGTTGGACAGGGTGACGGGGAGCTGTTTTTT
>TRBJ1-5|TRBV11-3|once|NA
CASSLDRREPQHF
TGTGCCAGCAGCTTAGATCGGCGAGAGCCCCAGCATTTT
>TRBJ2-1|TRBV11-3|NA|TRBD2
CASSLGRETFSSYNEQFF
TGTGCCAGCAGCTTGGGGCGGGAGACCTTTAGCTCCTACAATGAGCAGTTCTTC
>TRBJ1-4|TRBV11-2|large|NA
CASSQPGAGDEKLFF
TGTGCCAGCAGCCAACCGGGGGCGGGGGATGAAAAACTGTTTTTT